This TCR beta chain stems from a study of blood T cell repertoires in COVID-19. Study background: Specimens from acute and convalescent COVID-19 originated in the United States, Italy and Spain.

Methods used by the authors: Amplifying reference gene primers gave estimates of nucleated cell counts. Profiled with immunoSEQ multiplex PCR; TCRdb holds only in-frame clones, not every one. D and trimming come from the DNA, and the V and J calls and clone size come from that table. The sample yields around 220,000 clones, roughly 84% seen once. This receptor was identified in a woman in her forties who had recovered from COVID-19. Material for sequencing was peripheral blood.

Here the CDR3 DNA reads TGTGCCAGCAGCCCGCGAGGGGGGGCTGACTATGGCTACACCTTC. Translated: CASSPRGGADYGYTF. The chain couples TRBV5-4 to TRBJ1-2, with a tentative D call TRBD1 (6 bases). Deletions cut 4 bases from V and 3 bases from J, with 16 bases between. Germline CDR1 and CDR2: SGHNT and YYREEE (reference sequence). CDR3 length: 15 residues. Looking up the rest from reference TRBV5-4 and TRBJ1-2 gives the full variable domain: ETGVTQSPTHLIKTRGQQVTLRCSSQSGHNTVSWYQQALGQGPQFIFQYYREEENGRGNFPPRFSGLQFPNYSSELNVNALELDDSALYLCASSPRGGADYGYTFGSGTRLTVV.